A single sample gave rise to the 30 T cell receptor beta chains below, sequenced in a study of cytomegalovirus exposure and HLA in healthy donors. Primers included in the PCR were 60 Vbeta and 13 Jbeta primers. Clones were sequenced by immunoSEQ multiplex PCR, and TCRdb holds only the in-frame ones, with some missing. In the table there are 130,000 or so clones, 88% of which are singletons. The material sequenced was PBMCs. The receptor source for this set is a woman aged 40 to 55 in good health and CMV-seronegative.

J is TRBJ2-1 and V is TRBV28, with TRBD2 as a possible D gene (5 bases). Per the germline V gene, CDR1 is MDHEN and CDR2 is SYDVKM. The CDR3 consists of 13 residues. V lost 2 bases and J lost 7, with 9 bases in between. The chain's CDR3 is CASSLDYFNEQFF. In nucleotides, the CDR3 is TGTGCCAGCAGTTTAGACTACTTTAATGAGCAGTTCTTC.

The chain is built from TRBV18 and TRBJ2-7; 9 nucleotides match TRBD1. The V segment lost 1 base and the J segment 1 base; nucleotides outside the gene matches: 2. CDR3 size: 15 residues. Germline CDR1 and CDR2: KGHSH and LQKENI. CDR3 in amino acids: CASSPLDRGSYEQYF. The DNA of the CDR3 is TGTGCCAGCTCACCACTAGACAGGGGGTCCTACGAGCAGTACTTC. The whole variable domain, remainder taken from reference TRBV18 and TRBJ2-7, is NAGVMQNPRHLVRRRGQEARLRCSPMKGHSHVYWYRQLPEEGLKFMVYLQKENIIDESGMPKERFSAEFPKEGPSILRIQQVVRGDSAAYFCASSPLDRGSYEQYFGPGTRLTVT.

The rearrangement uses TRBV6-1 and TRBJ2-5; 8 bases are shared with TRBD2. The CDR3 is made up of 15 amino acids. The germline V gene has CDR1 MNHNS and CDR2 SASEGT. V lost 0 bases and J lost 14; bases outside the gene matches: 14. As DNA, the CDR3 is TGTGCCAGCAGTGAAGCGCTTCAGGGTAGCGGGGTGATATACTTC. Translated, it gives CASSEALQGSGVIYF.

V usage is TRBV5-1 and J usage is TRBJ2-3; 9 bases are a match to TRBD2. Germline CDR1 reads SGHRS; CDR2 reads YFSETQ. The junction had 3 bases not matched to a gene; V was cut back by 0 bases and J by 1 base. There are 16 residues in the CDR3. This CDR3 reads CASSLVPSGGTDTQYF. In DNA, the CDR3 is TGCGCCAGCAGCTTGGTCCCTAGCGGGGGCACAGATACGCAGTATTTT. Full variable domain (missing parts from reference TRBV5-1 and TRBJ2-3): KAGVTQTPRYLIKTRGQQVTLSCSPISGHRSVSWYQQTPGQGLQFLFEYFSETQRNKGNFPGRFSGRQFSNSRSEMNVSTLELGDSALYLCASSLVPSGGTDTQYFGPGTRLTVL.

This clone was detected only a few times. The chain uses TRBV19 and TRBJ2-2, with D perhaps TRBD2 (6 bases). Germline values: CDR1 LNHDA, CDR2 SQIVND (reference sequence). The CDR3 runs to 14 residues. V lost 5 bases, J lost 6 bases, and 13 bases lay in between. CDR3 sequence: CASSARTIPGELFF. The CDR3 nucleotides are TGTGCCAGTAGTGCTAGGACTATCCCCGGGGAGCTGTTTTTT. Looking up the rest from reference TRBV19 and TRBJ2-2 gives the full variable domain: DGGITQSPKYLFRKEGQNVTLSCEQNLNHDAMYWYRQDPGQGLRLIYYSQIVNDFQKGDIAEGYSVSREKKESFPLTVTSAQKNPTAFYLCASSARTIPGELFFGEGSRLTVL.

This sequence joins TRBV28 and TRBJ2-3; 10 bases map to TRBD1. The germline CDR1 and CDR2 sequences are MDHEN and SYDVKM. This CDR3 spans 14 amino acids. V lost 5 bases, J lost 4 bases, and 3 bases stayed unmatched. The CDR3: CASSGTGVADTQYF. CDR3 bases: TGTGCCAGCAGTGGGACAGGGGTCGCAGATACGCAGTATTTT.

The chain has TRBV29-1 and TRBJ2-5, with TRBD2 as a possible D gene (6 bases). With 3 bases removed from V and 5 bases from J, the gap between germline ends came to 13 bases. This CDR3 is 13 amino acids long. Germline CDR1 SQVTM, CDR2 ANQGSEA. This CDR3 is CSVEWGLRETQYF. CDR3 nucleotides: TGCAGCGTTGAGTGGGGACTCAGGGAGACCCAGTACTTC.

The rearrangement uses TRBV7-9 and TRBJ1-1; D is undetermined. V dropped 4 bases and J dropped 2 bases, with 8 bases sitting between them. Germline CDR1 SEHNR, CDR2 FQNEAQ (reference sequence). The CDR3 contains 13 residues. The chain's CDR3 is CASSYVLNTEAFF. CDR3 nucleotides: TGTGCCAGCAGCTATGTCCTTAACACTGAAGCTTTCTTT.

The chain couples TRBV7-2 to TRBJ1-5; 10 positions agree with TRBD1. Losses at the gene ends were 1 base for V and 4 bases for J; bases not matched to a gene: 7. The length of the CDR3 is 17 residues. Germline lookup yields CDR1 SGHTA and CDR2 FQGNSA. CDR3 DNA: TGTGCCAGCAGCTTAGGGGACAGGGGTGTTCGGAATCAGCCCCAGCATTTT. Translating gives CASSLGDRGVRNQPQHF. The whole variable domain, filled in from reference TRBV7-2 and TRBJ1-5, reads GAGVSQSPSNKVTEKGKDVELRCDPISGHTALYWYRQSLGQGLEFLIYFQGNSAPDKSGLPSDRFSAERTGGSVSTLTIQRTQQEDSAVYLCASSLGDRGVRNQPQHFGDGTRLSIL.

This clone was seen a single time. This rearrangement joins TRBV21-1 to TRBJ2-2; the table calls TRBD2, which could not be checked here. TRBV21-1 counts as a pseudogene. CDR3 size: 16 residues. The CDR3 is CASSLGSPTFTGELFF. In nucleotides, the CDR3 is TGTGCCAGCAGCCTAGGCAGTCCGACTTTCACCGGGGAGCTGTTTTTT.

This clone showed up just a few times. The chain joins TRBV7-9 to TRBJ2-7, with TRBD2 as a possible D gene (5 bases). The length of the CDR3 is 13 residues. Trimming pared 5 bases from V and 3 bases from J, leaving 11 bases between. Germline CDR1 reads SEHNR; CDR2 reads FQNEAQ (reference sequence). The CDR3 loop reads CASSLTRLYEQYF. The CDR3 DNA sequence: TGTGCCAGCAGCCTAACTAGACTCTACGAGCAGTACTTC.

V is TRBV28 and J is TRBJ2-2; 12 bases agree with TRBD2. With 10 bases clipped from V and 5 bases from J, the junction kept 5 bases outside the gene matches. CDR3 length: 14 residues. Germline CDR1 is MDHEN and CDR2 is SYDVKM. The CDR3 nucleotides are TGTGCCACCGGACTAGCGGGACAGACCGGGGAGCTGTTTTTT. This sequence encodes CATGLAGQTGELFF.

V usage is TRBV19 and J usage is TRBJ2-7; 9 positions agree with TRBD2. The ends lost 6 bases at V and 4 bases at J; junction bases unmatched: 10. This CDR3 is built from 15 residues. Germline loops: CDR1 LNHDA, CDR2 SQIVND (reference sequence). CDR3 coding DNA: TGTGCCAGTAGAAGGCTGACTAGCGGTAATTACGAGCAGTACTTC. Translating it yields CASRRLTSGNYEQYF.

This chain's CDR3 is CASSYYNEQFF. CDR3 DNA: TGTGCCAGCAGCTACTACAATGAGCAGTTCTTC. The chain recombines TRBV2 with TRBJ2-1; the D is unclear. This CDR3 has 11 residues. CDR1 and CDR2 (germline): SNHLY, FYNNEI. V was cut by 6 bases and J by 3 bases, with 3 bases left in between. The complete variable domain, with remaining parts taken from reference TRBV2 and TRBJ2-1, reads EPEVTQTPSHQVTQMGQEVILRCVPISNHLYFYWYRQILGQKVEFLVSFYNNEISEKSEIFDDQFSVERPDGSNFTLKIRSTKLEDSAMYFCASSYYNEQFFGPGTRLTVL.

This clone was seen only once. This same CDR3 is encoded by further DNA sequences in the sample. The J gene is TRBJ2-2, the V gene TRBV4-3; TRBD2 matches 7 bases. CDR1 and CDR2 (germline): LGHNA, YSLEER. The V gene end was trimmed by 1 base and the J gene end by 4 bases; junction bases not matched to a gene: 9. The CDR3 extends over 17 amino acids. The chain's CDR3 is CASSQGSGGEITGELFF. CDR3 sequence (DNA): TGCGCCAGCAGCCAAGGGTCGGGGGGAGAGATCACCGGGGAGCTGTTTTTT.

V and J are TRBV29-1 and TRBJ1-1; maybe TRBD1 (5 bases). V was pared by 7 bases and J by 5 bases, with 17 bases between. CDR3 length: 13 amino acids. Germline CDR1 SQVTM, CDR2 ANQGSEA. CDR3 region: CSARETGGTEAFF. In DNA form, the CDR3 reads TGCAGCGCGAGGGAGACCGGGGGGACTGAAGCTTTCTTT.

The chain uses TRBV27 and TRBJ2-5, with D perhaps TRBD2 (6 bases). The J call is uncertain, as TRBJ2-7 better fits the DNA end. The CDR3 has 13 amino acids. Germline V lookup: CDR1 MNHEY, CDR2 SMNVEV (reference sequence). CDR3 in amino acids: CASSLRGLDEQYF. CDR3 in DNA: TGTGCCAGCAGTTTGCGGGGTCTTGACGAGCAGTACTTC.

V usage is TRBV10-1 and J usage is TRBJ1-2, with D unresolved. The CDR3 is 14 residues long. Trimming took 2 bases from V and 0 from J, leaving 7 bases between them. Germline assignment: CDR1 WNHNN and CDR2 SYGVQD (reference sequence). CDR3 DNA sequence: TGCGCCAGCAGTGAGGGCAGCGCTAACTATGGCTACACCTTC. Translated: CASSEGSANYGYTF.

The V and J genes are TRBV13 and TRBJ2-1; 9 bases match TRBD2. Losses at the gene ends were 3 bases for V and 3 bases for J; bases not matched to a gene: 3. Germline loops: CDR1 PRHDT, CDR2 FYEKMQ (reference sequence). The CDR3 extends over 15 amino acids. CDR3 coding DNA: TGTGCCAGCAGCTTCACTAGCGGGCTCTACAATGAGCAGTTCTTC. Its translation: CASSFTSGLYNEQFF.

The genes are TRBV9 and TRBJ1-2; 7 nucleotides match TRBD1. In germline, CDR1 is SGDLS, CDR2 YYNGEE. V dropped 1 base and J dropped 8; count of bases not matched to a gene: 11. The CDR3 runs to 15 residues. Here the CDR3 DNA reads TGTGCCAGCAGCGTAACCGGGACAGCCTCATGGGGCTACACCTTC. It specifies CASSVTGTASWGYTF.

This clone appeared once. J is TRBJ2-3 and V is TRBV10-1; a weak D match, TRBD2 (5 bases). Germline loops: CDR1 WNHNN, CDR2 SYGVQD (reference sequence). This CDR3 is 13 amino acids long. The V and J ends lost 7 bases and 1 base respectively, with 9 bases between them. The CDR3 sequence is CASKGSGTDTQYF. The CDR3 DNA sequence: TGCGCCAGCAAGGGTAGCGGCACAGATACGCAGTATTTT.

Here the CDR3 DNA reads TGTGCCAGCAGCACTTTGAGTAGCGGGAGTCTGAAAGAGCAGTACTTC. Protein: CASSTLSSGSLKEQYF. V gene TRBV9 combines with J gene TRBJ2-7; 9 bases agree with TRBD2. Germline lookup yields CDR1 SGDLS and CDR2 YYNGEE. There are 16 residues in the CDR3. J lost 7 bases, V lost 4 bases, and 15 bases had no gene match.

This clone came up once. The J gene is TRBJ1-4, the V gene TRBV5-1; tentatively, D is TRBD1 (6 bases). V lost 0 bases, J lost 2 bases, and 17 bases lay in between. Looked up from germline, CDR1 is SGHRS and CDR2 is YFSETQ. The CDR3 has 18 residues. The CDR3 is CASSLARGGQGTNEKLFF. In DNA, the CDR3 is TGCGCCAGCAGCTTGGCCCGCGGTGGCCAGGGGACTAATGAAAAACTGTTTTTT.

In DNA form, the CDR3 reads TGTGCCAGTAGTCCAACTAGCGGCCTCTTCTACGAGCAGTACTTC. Translation: CASSPTSGLFYEQYF. V usage is TRBV19 and J usage is TRBJ2-7; 8 bases align to TRBD2. Germline CDR1 reads LNHDA; CDR2 reads SQIVND (reference sequence). V shed 5 bases and J 3 bases; nucleotides not matched to a gene: 9. This CDR3 is 15 amino acids long.

This clone was seen only a few times. The chain is built from TRBV5-4 and TRBJ2-1; 8 bases fit TRBD2. The ends lost 4 bases at V and 9 bases at J; junction bases unmatched: 12. Germline values: CDR1 SGHNT, CDR2 YYREEE (reference sequence). The CDR3 has 15 residues. CDR3 nucleotide sequence: TGTGCCAGCAGCCGCACGGGGGGGCCCCCGGGTGAGCAGTTCTTC. It encodes CASSRTGGPPGEQFF.

V gene TRBV2 combines with J gene TRBJ2-3; TRBD2 aligns across 8 bases. The CDR3 has 16 residues. V trimming: 4 bases; J trimming: 3 bases; junction bases outside the gene matches: 9. Germline V lookup: CDR1 SNHLY, CDR2 FYNNEI. The CDR3 protein is CASSVPSGGPTDTQYF. CDR3 nucleotides: TGTGCCAGCAGTGTGCCCTCGGGAGGGCCAACAGATACGCAGTATTTT.

This chain links TRBV7-9 with TRBJ2-7; 10 nucleotides agree with TRBD1. The CDR3 length is 14 residues. J was trimmed by 3 bases and V by 5 bases; bases with no gene match: 4. Germline CDR1 SEHNR, CDR2 FQNEAQ (reference sequence). For the CDR3, the DNA is TGTGCCAGCAGCCGCGGGGACAGGGGCTACGAGCAGTACTTC. Translation: CASSRGDRGYEQYF.

The genes are TRBV19 and TRBJ1-5; D gene ambiguous. Looked up from germline, CDR1 is LNHDA and CDR2 is SQIVND (reference sequence). V shed 6 bases and J shed 2 bases, with 14 bases lying between them. CDR3 length: 15 amino acids. CDR3 DNA: TGTGCCAGTAGAGCGGACGGATGGGGCAATCAGCCCCAGCATTTT. Translated: CASRADGWGNQPQHF. The full variable domain, its missing parts supplied by reference TRBV19 and TRBJ1-5, is DGGITQSPKYLFRKEGQNVTLSCEQNLNHDAMYWYRQDPGQGLRLIYYSQIVNDFQKGDIAEGYSVSREKKESFPLTVTSAQKNPTAFYLCASRADGWGNQPQHFGDGTRLSIL.

This rearrangement joins TRBV11-2 to TRBJ2-1; the match to TRBD2 covers 8 bases. The junction had 13 bases not matched to a gene; V was cut back by 6 bases and J by 9 bases. This CDR3 contains 15 residues. Germline V gene data show CDR1 as SGHAT and CDR2 as FQNNGV. The CDR3 DNA follows: TGTGCCAGCAGTCATGCGGGACTAGTAAGCGGTGAGCAGTTCTTC. Translation gives CASSHAGLVSGEQFF.

This clone showed up just once. The gene calls are TRBV11-3 and TRBJ2-3, with TRBD2 matching 14 bases. Germline loops: CDR1 SGHNT, CDR2 YENEEA. The CDR3 covers 16 residues. J lost 5 bases, V lost 6 bases, and 7 bases had no gene match. The CDR3 DNA reads TGTGCCAGCAGTTCTCGGGGACTAGCGGGAGTAGATACGCAGTATTTT. This gives the protein CASSSRGLAGVDTQYF.